This TCR beta chain derives from a study of shared clonotypes between healthy human individuals. Clones were read by immunoSEQ multiplex PCR, and TCRdb kept only the in-frame ones, dropping some. The sample lists about a million clones, 70% to 85% seen once, with over 0.8% in the top ten. This CDR3 spans 16 amino acids. Germline V gene sequence: CDR1 MNHNY, CDR2 SVGAGI (reference sequence). J gave up 4 bases and V 6 bases, and 10 bases lay outside the gene matches. This sequence originates from a man aged 18 to 29 in good health. Some clones in this sample may be carry-over from other donors' samples. The J gene is TRBJ2-7, the V gene TRBV6-6, with TRBD1 matching 12 bases. Material for sequencing was memory CD4+ T cells from PBMCs. Noted subset: CD45RA-negative fraction. CDR3 coding DNA: TGTGCCAGCAGGTTGGCCGGGACAGGGGGCATTTACGAGCAGTACTTC. Protein: CASRLAGTGGIYEQYF.